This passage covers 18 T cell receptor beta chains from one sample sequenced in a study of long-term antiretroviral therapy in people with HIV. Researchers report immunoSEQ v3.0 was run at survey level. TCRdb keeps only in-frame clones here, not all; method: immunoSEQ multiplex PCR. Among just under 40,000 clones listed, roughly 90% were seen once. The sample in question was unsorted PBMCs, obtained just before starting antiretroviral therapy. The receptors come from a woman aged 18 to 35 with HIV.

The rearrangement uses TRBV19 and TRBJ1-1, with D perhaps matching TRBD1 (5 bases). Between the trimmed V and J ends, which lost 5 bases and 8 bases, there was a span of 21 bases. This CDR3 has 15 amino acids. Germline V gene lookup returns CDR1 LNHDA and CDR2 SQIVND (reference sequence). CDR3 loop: CASSLSSGGAAEAFF. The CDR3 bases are TGTGCCAGTAGTCTCTCCTCGGGCGGGGCGGCGGAAGCTTTCTTT.

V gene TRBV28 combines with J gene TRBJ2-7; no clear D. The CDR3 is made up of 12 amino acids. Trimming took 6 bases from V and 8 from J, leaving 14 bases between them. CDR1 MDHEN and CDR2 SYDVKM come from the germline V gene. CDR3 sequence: CASSSNPPKQYF. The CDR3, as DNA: TGTGCCAGCAGCAGTAACCCTCCGAAGCAGTACTTC.

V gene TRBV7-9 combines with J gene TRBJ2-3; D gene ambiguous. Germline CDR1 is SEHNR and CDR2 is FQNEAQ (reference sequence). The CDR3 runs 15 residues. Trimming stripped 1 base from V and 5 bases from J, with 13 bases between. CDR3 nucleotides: TGTGCCAGCAGCTTAGAAGAACAGAGTAAAGATACGCAGTATTTT. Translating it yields CASSLEEQSKDTQYF. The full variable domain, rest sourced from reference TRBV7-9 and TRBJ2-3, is DTGVSQNPRHKITKRGQNVTFRCDPISEHNRLYWYRQTLGQGPEFLTYFQNEAQLEKSRLLSDRFSAERPKGSFSTLEIQRTEQGDSAMYLCASSLEEQSKDTQYFGPGTRLTVL.

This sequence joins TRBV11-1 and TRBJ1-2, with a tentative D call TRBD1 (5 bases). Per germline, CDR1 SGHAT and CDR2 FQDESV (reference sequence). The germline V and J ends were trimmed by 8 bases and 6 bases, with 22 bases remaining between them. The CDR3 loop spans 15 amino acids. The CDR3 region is CASGRGGGGLHGYTF. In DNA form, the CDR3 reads TGTGCCAGCGGCCGTGGGGGAGGAGGATTGCATGGCTACACCTTC.

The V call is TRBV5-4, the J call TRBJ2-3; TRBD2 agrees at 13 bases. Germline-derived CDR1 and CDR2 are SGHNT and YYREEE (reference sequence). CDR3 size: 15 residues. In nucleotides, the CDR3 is TGTGCAACCGACGGGACTAGCGGGACTACAGATACGCAGTATTTT. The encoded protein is CATDGTSGTTDTQYF. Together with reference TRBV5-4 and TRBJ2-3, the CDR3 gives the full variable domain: ETGVTQSPTHLIKTRGQQVTLRCSSQSGHNTVSWYQQALGQGPQFIFQYYREEENGRGNFPPRFSGLQFPNYSSELNVNALELDDSALYLCATDGTSGTTDTQYFGPGTRLTVL.

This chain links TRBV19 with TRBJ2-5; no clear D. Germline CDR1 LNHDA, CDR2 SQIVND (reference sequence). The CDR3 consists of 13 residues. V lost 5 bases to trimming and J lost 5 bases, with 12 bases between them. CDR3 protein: CASSSLDRETQYF. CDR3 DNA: TGTGCCAGTAGTTCTCTGGATCGGGAGACCCAGTACTTC.

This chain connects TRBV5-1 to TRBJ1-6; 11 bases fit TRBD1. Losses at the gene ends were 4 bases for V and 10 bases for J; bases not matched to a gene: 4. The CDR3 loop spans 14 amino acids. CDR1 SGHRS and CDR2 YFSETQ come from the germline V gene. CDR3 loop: CASSRDRGESPLHF. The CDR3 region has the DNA TGCGCCAGCAGCCGGGACAGGGGGGAATCACCCCTCCACTTT.

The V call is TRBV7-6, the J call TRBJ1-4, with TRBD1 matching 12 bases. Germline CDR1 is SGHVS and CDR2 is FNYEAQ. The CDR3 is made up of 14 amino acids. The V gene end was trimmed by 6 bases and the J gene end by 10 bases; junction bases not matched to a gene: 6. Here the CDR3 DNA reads TGTGCCAGCAGATACGGGACAGGGGGCGGAAAACTGTTTTTT. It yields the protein CASRYGTGGGKLFF.

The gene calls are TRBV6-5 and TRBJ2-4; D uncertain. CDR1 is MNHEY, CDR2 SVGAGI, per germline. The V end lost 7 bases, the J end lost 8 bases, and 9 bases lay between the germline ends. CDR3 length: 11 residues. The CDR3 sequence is CASTDDDIQYF. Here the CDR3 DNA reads TGTGCCAGCACAGACGATGACATTCAGTACTTC.

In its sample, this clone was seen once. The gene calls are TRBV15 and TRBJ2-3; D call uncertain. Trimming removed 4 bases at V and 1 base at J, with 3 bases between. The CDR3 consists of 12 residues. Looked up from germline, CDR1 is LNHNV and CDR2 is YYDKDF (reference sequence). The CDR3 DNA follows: TGTGCCACCAGCATGGGCACAGATACGCAGTATTTT. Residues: CATSMGTDTQYF.

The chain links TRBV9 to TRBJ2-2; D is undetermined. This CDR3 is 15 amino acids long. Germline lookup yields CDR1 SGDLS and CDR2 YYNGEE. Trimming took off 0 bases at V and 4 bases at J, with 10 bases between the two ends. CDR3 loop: CASSVGGGPTGELFF. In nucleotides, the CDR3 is TGTGCCAGCAGCGTAGGCGGCGGACCCACCGGGGAGCTGTTTTTT. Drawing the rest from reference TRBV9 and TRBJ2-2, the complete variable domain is DSGVTQTPKHLITATGQRVTLRCSPRSGDLSVYWYQQSLDQGLQFLIQYYNGEERAKGNILERFSAQQFPDLHSELNLSSLELGDSALYFCASSVGGGPTGELFFGEGSRLTVL.

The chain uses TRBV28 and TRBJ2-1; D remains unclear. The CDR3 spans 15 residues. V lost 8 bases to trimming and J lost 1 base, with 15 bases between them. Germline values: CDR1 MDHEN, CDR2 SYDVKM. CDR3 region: CASPPPGNSYNEQFF. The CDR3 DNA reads TGTGCCAGCCCTCCCCCCGGTAATTCCTACAATGAGCAGTTCTTC. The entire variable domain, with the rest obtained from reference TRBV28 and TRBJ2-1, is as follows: DVKVTQSSRYLVKRTGEKVFLECVQDMDHENMFWYRQDPGLGLRLIYFSYDVKMKEKGDIPEGYSVSREKKERFSLILESASTNQTSMYLCASPPPGNSYNEQFFGPGTRLTVL.

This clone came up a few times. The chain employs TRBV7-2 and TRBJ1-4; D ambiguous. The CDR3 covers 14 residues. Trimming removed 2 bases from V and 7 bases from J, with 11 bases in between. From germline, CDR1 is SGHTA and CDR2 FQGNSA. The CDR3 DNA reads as TGTGCCAGCAGCTTAAGAGGGCCGGGTGAAAAACTGTTTTTT. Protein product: CASSLRGPGEKLFF.

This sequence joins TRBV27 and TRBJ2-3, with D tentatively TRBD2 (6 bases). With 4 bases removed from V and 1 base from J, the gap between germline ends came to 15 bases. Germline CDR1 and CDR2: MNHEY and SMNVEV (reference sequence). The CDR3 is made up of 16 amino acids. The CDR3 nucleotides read TGTGCCAGCAGTTCCGTTTGGAGGGGCGGCACAGATACGCAGTATTTT. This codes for CASSSVWRGGTDTQYF.

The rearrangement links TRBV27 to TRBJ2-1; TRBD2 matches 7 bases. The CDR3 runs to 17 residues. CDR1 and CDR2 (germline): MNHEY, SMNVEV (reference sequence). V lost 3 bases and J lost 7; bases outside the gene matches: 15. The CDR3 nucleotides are TGTGCCAGCAGTTTCCCAGGGATGGCGGGAGTAGGGAATGAGCAGTTCTTC. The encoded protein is CASSFPGMAGVGNEQFF.

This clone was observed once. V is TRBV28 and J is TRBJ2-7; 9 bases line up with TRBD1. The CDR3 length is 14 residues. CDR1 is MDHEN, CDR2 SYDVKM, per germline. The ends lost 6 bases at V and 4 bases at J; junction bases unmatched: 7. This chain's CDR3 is CASSPYRGLYEQYF. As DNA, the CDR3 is TGTGCCAGCAGCCCTTACAGGGGGCTATACGAGCAGTACTTC.

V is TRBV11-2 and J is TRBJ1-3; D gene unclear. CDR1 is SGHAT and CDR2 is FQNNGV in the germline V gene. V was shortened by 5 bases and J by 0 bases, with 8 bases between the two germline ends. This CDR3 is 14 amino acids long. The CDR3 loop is CASSLERSGNTIYF. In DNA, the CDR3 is TGTGCCAGCAGCCTCGAACGCTCTGGAAACACCATATATTTT.

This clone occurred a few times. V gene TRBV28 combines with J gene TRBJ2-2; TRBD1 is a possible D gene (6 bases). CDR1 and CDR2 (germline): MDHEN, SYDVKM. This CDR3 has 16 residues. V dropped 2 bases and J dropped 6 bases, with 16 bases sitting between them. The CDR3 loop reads CASSLAGAGTAGELFF. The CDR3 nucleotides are TGTGCCAGCAGTTTAGCAGGGGCAGGGACCGCCGGGGAGCTGTTTTTT.